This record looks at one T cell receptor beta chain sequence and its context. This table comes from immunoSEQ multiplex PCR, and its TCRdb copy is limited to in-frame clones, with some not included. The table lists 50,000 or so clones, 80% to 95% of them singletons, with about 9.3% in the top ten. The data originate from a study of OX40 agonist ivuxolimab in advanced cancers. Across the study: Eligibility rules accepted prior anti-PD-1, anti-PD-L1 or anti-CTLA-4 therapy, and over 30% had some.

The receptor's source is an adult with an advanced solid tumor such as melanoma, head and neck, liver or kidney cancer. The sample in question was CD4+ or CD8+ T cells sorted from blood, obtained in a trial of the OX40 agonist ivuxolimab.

The CDR3 reads CASSYGTLTTDTQYF. The CDR3 nucleotides read TGTGCCAGCAGCTACGGGACGCTTACAACAGATACGCAGTATTTT. The chain employs TRBV14 and TRBJ2-3; either TRBD1 or TRBD2 may supply D (5 bases each). The CDR3 has 15 amino acids. V lost 5 bases and J lost 3, with 15 bases in between. Germline V gives CDR1 SGHDN, CDR2 FVKESK.